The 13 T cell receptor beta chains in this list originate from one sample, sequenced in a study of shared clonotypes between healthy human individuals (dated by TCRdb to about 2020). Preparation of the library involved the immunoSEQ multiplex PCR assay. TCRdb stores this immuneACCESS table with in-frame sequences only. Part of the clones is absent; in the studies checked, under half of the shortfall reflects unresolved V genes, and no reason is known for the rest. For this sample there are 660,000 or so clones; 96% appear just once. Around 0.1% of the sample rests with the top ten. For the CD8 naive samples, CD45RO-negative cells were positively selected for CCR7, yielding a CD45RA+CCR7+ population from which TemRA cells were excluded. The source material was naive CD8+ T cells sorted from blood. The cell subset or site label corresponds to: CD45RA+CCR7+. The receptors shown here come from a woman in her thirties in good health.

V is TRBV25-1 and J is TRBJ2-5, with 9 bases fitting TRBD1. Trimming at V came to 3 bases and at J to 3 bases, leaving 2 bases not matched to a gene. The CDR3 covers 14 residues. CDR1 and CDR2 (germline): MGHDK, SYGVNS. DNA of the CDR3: TGTGCCAGCAGTGACTGGACAGGGGAAGAGACCCAGTACTTC. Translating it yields CASSDWTGEETQYF.

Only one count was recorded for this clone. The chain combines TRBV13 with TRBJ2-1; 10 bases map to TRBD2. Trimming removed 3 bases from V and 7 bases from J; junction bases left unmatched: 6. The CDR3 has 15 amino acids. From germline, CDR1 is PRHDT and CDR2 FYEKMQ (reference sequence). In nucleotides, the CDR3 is TGTGCCAGCAGCTTCCCTAGCGGGAGCCGGAATGAGCAGTTCTTC. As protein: CASSFPSGSRNEQFF. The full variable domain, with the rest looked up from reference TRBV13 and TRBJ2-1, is AAGVIQSPRHLIKEKRETATLKCYPIPRHDTVYWYQQGPGQDPQFLISFYEKMQSDKGSIPDRFSAQQFSDYHSELNMSSLELGDSALYFCASSFPSGSRNEQFFGPGTRLTVL.

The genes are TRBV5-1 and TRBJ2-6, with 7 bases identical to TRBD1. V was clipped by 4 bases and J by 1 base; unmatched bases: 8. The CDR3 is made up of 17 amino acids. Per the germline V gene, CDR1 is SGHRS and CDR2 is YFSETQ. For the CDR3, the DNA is TGCGCCAGCAGCCCTAGACAGGGTAATTCTGGGGCCAACGTCCTGACTTTC. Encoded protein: CASSPRQGNSGANVLTF.

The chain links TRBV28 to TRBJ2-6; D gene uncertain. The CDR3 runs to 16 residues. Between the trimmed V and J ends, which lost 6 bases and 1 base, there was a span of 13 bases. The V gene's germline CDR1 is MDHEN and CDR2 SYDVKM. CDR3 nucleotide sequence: TGTGCCAGCAGCACTTGGTCGGTGTCTGGGGCCAACGTCCTGACTTTC. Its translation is CASSTWSVSGANVLTF.

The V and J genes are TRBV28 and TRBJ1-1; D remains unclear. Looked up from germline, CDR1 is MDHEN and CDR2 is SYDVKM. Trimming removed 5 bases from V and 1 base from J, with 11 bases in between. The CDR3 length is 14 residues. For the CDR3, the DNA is TGTGCCAGCAGTCCCCGACCGAGGAACACTGAAGCTTTCTTT. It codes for CASSPRPRNTEAFF.

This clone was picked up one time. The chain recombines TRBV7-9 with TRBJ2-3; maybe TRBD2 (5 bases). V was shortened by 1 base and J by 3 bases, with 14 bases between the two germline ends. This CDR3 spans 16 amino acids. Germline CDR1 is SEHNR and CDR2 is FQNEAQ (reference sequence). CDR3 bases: TGTGCCAGCAGCTTAGGATGGTTGGGAGCTACAGATACGCAGTATTTT. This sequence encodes CASSLGWLGATDTQYF.

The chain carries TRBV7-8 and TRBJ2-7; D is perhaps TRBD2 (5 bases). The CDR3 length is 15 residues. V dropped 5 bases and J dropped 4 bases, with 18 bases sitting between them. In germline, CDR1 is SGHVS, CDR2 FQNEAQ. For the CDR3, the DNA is TGTGCCAGCAGCCCCCCAACTAGTATTCCTTACGAGCAGTACTTC. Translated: CASSPPTSIPYEQYF.

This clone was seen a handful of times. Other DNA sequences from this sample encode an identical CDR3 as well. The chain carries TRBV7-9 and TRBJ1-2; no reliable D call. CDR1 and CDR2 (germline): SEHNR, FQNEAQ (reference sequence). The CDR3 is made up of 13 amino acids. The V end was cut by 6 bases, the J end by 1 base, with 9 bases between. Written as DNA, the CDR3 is TGTGCCAGCAGTCTTCCACTTAACTATGGCTACACCTTC. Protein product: CASSLPLNYGYTF. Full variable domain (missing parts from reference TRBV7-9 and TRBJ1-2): DTGVSQNPRHKITKRGQNVTFRCDPISEHNRLYWYRQTLGQGPEFLTYFQNEAQLEKSRLLSDRFSAERPKGSFSTLEIQRTEQGDSAMYLCASSLPLNYGYTFGSGTRLTVV.

CDR3 amino acids: CASSTRGGTQYF. Here the CDR3 DNA reads TGTGCCAGCAGCACCAGGGGGGGGACCCAGTACTTC. V and J are TRBV11-3 and TRBJ2-5, with D perhaps TRBD1 or TRBD2 (7 bases each). The V end lost 5 bases, the J end lost 7 bases, and 11 bases lay between the germline ends. Germline V gene sequence: CDR1 SGHNT, CDR2 YENEEA. The CDR3 covers 12 residues.

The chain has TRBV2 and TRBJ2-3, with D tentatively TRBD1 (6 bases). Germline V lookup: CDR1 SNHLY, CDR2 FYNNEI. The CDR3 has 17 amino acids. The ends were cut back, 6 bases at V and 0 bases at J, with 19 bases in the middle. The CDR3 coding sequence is TGTGCCAGCAGGGCTTGGGGACACCAGATAAGCACAGATACGCAGTATTTT. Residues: CASRAWGHQISTDTQYF.

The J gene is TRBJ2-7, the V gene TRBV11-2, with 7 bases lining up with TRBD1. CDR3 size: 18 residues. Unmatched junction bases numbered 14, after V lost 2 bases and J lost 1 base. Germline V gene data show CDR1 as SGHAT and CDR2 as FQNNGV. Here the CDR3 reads CASSLKWFRDRASYEQYF. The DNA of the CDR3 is TGTGCCAGCAGCTTAAAATGGTTCCGAGACAGGGCGTCCTACGAGCAGTACTTC.

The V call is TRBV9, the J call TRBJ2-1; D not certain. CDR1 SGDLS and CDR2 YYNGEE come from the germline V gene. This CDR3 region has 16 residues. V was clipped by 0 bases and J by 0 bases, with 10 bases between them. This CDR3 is CASSVDLLSSYNEQFF. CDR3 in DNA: TGTGCCAGCAGCGTAGATCTGTTGTCCTCCTACAATGAGCAGTTCTTC.

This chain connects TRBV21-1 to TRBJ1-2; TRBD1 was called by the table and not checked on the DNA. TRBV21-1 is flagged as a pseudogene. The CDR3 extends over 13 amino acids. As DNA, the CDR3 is TGTGCCAGCCGGACCGACAGGGACAATGGCTACACCTTC. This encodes CASRTDRDNGYTF.